This T cell receptor (beta chain) derives from a study of siplizumab effects on memory and regulatory T cells. Germline V gene data show CDR1 as SGHRS and CDR2 as YFSETQ. The CDR3 is 20 residues long. The germline V and J ends were trimmed by 0 bases and 0 bases, with 23 bases remaining between them. This clone occurred once. Sequencing was performed with immunoSEQ multiplex PCR; in TCRdb, only in-frame clones are kept and a portion is missing. The repertoire holds roughly 110,000 clones, with just over 90% as singletons. The sample taken for sequencing was non-Treg CD4+ T cells sorted from blood. The J gene is TRBJ2-3, the V gene TRBV5-1, with a tentative D call TRBD2 (7 bases). The source of this sequence is a human donor in good health. Here the CDR3 reads CASSLAGPSGGPFSTDTQYF. CDR3 coding DNA: TGCGCCAGCAGCTTGGCCGGTCCCTCGGGGGGCCCTTTCAGCACAGATACGCAGTATTTT.